The rows below give T cell receptor beta chains drawn from one sample of a study of a mutant IDH1 vaccine in newly diagnosed glioma. Using immunoSEQ multiplex PCR, the repertoire was profiled, and TCRdb retains in-frame clones only, with some absent. Of about 34,000 clones in the sample, about 83% were seen once. Their target antigens are unknown. The material sequenced was PBMCs, taken from a glioma patient whose treatment included an IDH1 peptide vaccine. These receptors were collected from a woman aged 25 to 39 with glioma. Both conserved end residues are part of each CDR3. Each record gives: V gene, clone size, D gene, J gene, CDR3 protein, CDR3 DNA. D genes are given only for firm matches. The size of a clone is reported for some rows only, either as once, few or many, or as a class for expanded clones.

v_call: TRBV18
clone_size: -
d_call: -
j_call: TRBJ1-1
cdr3_aa: CASSPPANTEAFF
cdr3_nt: TGTGCCAGCTCGCCTCCAGCTAACACTGAAGCTTTCTTT

v_call: TRBV6-5
clone_size: once
d_call: -
j_call: TRBJ2-7
cdr3_aa: CASSYRGRVYEQYF
cdr3_nt: TGTGCCAGCAGTTACCGGGGCAGGGTGTACGAGCAGTACTTC

v_call: TRBV5-4
clone_size: -
d_call: -
j_call: TRBJ1-6
cdr3_aa: CASSFDHDSPLHF
cdr3_nt: TGTGCCAGCAGCTTCGACCACGACTCACCCCTCCACTTT

v_call: TRBV20-1
clone_size: -
d_call: -
j_call: TRBJ1-1
cdr3_aa: CSASPPQKRFF
cdr3_nt: TGCAGTGCTTCCCCGCCGCAGAAGAGGTTCTTT

v_call: TRBV19
clone_size: -
d_call: -
j_call: TRBJ1-2
cdr3_aa: CASIGPAVYTF
cdr3_nt: TGTGCCAGTATCGGTCCGGCCGTCTACACCTTC

v_call: TRBV6-4
clone_size: -
d_call: -
j_call: TRBJ2-7
cdr3_aa: CASSDSSHVSYEQYF
cdr3_nt: TGTGCCAGCAGTGACTCATCACACGTCTCCTACGAGCAGTACTTC

v_call: TRBV29-1
clone_size: -
d_call: TRBD2
j_call: TRBJ2-3
cdr3_aa: CSITGTSGGGSTDTQYF
cdr3_nt: TGCAGCATCACCGGGACTAGCGGGGGGGGAAGCACAGATACGCAGTATTTT

v_call: TRBV10-1
clone_size: -
d_call: -
j_call: TRBJ2-1
cdr3_aa: CASSESYSRDEQFF
cdr3_nt: TGCGCCAGCAGTGAGTCGTACTCGCGGGATGAGCAGTTCTTC

v_call: TRBV6-5
clone_size: -
d_call: -
j_call: TRBJ2-7
cdr3_aa: CASRSLPGPTYEQYF
cdr3_nt: TGTGCCAGCAGGTCCCTCCCGGGGCCTACCTACGAGCAGTACTTC

v_call: TRBV7-2
clone_size: -
d_call: -
j_call: TRBJ2-7
cdr3_aa: CASSLEPGGGLSTYEQYF
cdr3_nt: TGTGCCAGCAGCTTAGAGCCAGGCGGGGGCCTTTCAACCTACGAGCAGTACTTC

v_call: TRBV5-1
clone_size: few
d_call: -
j_call: TRBJ2-5
cdr3_aa: CASSFLETQYF
cdr3_nt: TGCGCCAGCAGCTTTCTGGAGACCCAGTACTTC

v_call: TRBV7-3
clone_size: medium-sized
d_call: -
j_call: TRBJ2-2
cdr3_aa: CASSPLWGTGELFF
cdr3_nt: TGTGCCAGCAGCCCCTTATGGGGCACCGGGGAGCTGTTTTTT

v_call: TRBV5-1
clone_size: -
d_call: TRBD1
j_call: TRBJ2-5
cdr3_aa: CASSRQGVGETQYF
cdr3_nt: TGCGCCAGCAGCCGTCAGGGGGTGGGGGAGACCCAGTACTTC

v_call: TRBV5-1
clone_size: -
d_call: TRBD1
j_call: TRBJ2-3
cdr3_aa: CASSLGQGADTQYF
cdr3_nt: TGCGCCAGCAGCTTGGGGCAGGGGGCAGATACGCAGTATTTT

v_call: TRBV7-6
clone_size: -
d_call: -
j_call: TRBJ2-1
cdr3_aa: CASSLGARTWSEQFF
cdr3_nt: TGTGCCAGCAGCTTAGGAGCGCGGACGTGGTCGGAGCAGTTCTTC

v_call: TRBV7-2
clone_size: -
d_call: -
j_call: TRBJ1-2
cdr3_aa: CASSPTAVGGGYTF
cdr3_nt: TGTGCCAGCAGCCCGACGGCGGTAGGTGGGGGCTACACCTTC

v_call: TRBV19
clone_size: few
d_call: TRBD1
j_call: TRBJ1-1
cdr3_aa: CASSTDYRGGTEAFF
cdr3_nt: TGTGCCAGTAGTACAGACTACAGGGGCGGGACTGAAGCTTTCTTT

v_call: TRBV18
clone_size: -
d_call: TRBD1
j_call: TRBJ1-1
cdr3_aa: CASSQGTGNTEAFF
cdr3_nt: TGTGCCAGCTCACAGGGGACAGGGAACACTGAAGCTTTCTTT

v_call: TRBV15
clone_size: once
d_call: -
j_call: TRBJ1-4
cdr3_aa: CATSRRGTNEKLFF
cdr3_nt: TGTGCCACCAGCAGGAGAGGAACTAATGAAAAACTGTTTTTT

v_call: TRBV4-2
clone_size: -
d_call: -
j_call: TRBJ2-2
cdr3_aa: CASSIEGRFNTGELFF
cdr3_nt: TGTGCCAGCAGTATTGAGGGACGTTTCAACACCGGGGAGCTGTTTTTT

v_call: TRBV5-6
clone_size: -
d_call: TRBD1
j_call: TRBJ1-1
cdr3_aa: CASSLRQGLPEAFF
cdr3_nt: TGTGCCAGCAGCCTGCGACAGGGGTTACCTGAAGCTTTCTTT

v_call: TRBV12-5
clone_size: -
d_call: -
j_call: TRBJ1-5
cdr3_aa: CASGTGQGSNQPQHF
cdr3_nt: TGTGCTAGTGGTACAGGGCAGGGGTCCAATCAGCCCCAGCATTTT

v_call: TRBV4-1
clone_size: -
d_call: -
j_call: TRBJ1-1
cdr3_aa: CASSLTPGGDTEAFF
cdr3_nt: TGCGCCAGCAGCCTCACTCCAGGAGGGGACACTGAAGCTTTCTTT